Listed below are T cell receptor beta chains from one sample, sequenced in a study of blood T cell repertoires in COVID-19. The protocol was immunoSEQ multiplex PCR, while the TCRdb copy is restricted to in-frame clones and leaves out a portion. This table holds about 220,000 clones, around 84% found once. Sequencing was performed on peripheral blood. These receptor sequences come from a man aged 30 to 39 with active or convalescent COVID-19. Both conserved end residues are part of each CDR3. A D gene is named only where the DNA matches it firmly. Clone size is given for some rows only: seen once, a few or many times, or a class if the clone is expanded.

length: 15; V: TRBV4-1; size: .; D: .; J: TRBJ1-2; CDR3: CASSQGTDPFYGYTF; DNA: TGCGCCAGCAGCCAAGGGACAGACCCTTTCTATGGCTACACCTTC
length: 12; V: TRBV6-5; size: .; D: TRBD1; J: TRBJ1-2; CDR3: CASSYPGQVYTF; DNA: TGTGCCAGCAGTTACCCCGGACAGGTTTACACCTTC
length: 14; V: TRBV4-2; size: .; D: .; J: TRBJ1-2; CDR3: CASSPRGANYGYTF; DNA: TGTGCCAGCAGCCCCCGTGGGGCGAACTATGGCTACACCTTC
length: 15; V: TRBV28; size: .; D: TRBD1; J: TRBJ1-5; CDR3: CASTPPGQGNQPQHF; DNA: TGTGCCAGCACCCCTCCGGGACAGGGTAACCAGCCCCAGCATTTT
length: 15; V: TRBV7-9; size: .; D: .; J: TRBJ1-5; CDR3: CASSLAAGPLQPQHF; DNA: TGTGCCAGCAGCTTAGCGGCAGGCCCTCTTCAGCCCCAGCATTTT
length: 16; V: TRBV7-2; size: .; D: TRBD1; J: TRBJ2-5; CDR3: CASSASGTGGGETQYF; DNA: TGTGCCAGCAGCGCCTCCGGGACAGGGGGCGGGGAGACCCAGTACTTC
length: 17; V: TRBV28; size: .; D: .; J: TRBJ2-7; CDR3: CASSLWVGTSSSYEQYF; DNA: TGTGCCAGCAGTTTATGGGTCGGGACTTCTAGCTCCTACGAGCAGTACTTC
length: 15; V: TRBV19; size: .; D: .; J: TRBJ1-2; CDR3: CASSPRVETNYGYTF; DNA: TGTGCCAGTAGTCCCCGAGTCGAAACTAACTATGGCTACACCTTC
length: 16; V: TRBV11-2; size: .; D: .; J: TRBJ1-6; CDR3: CASSLGGPGVNSPLHF; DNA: TGTGCCAGCAGCTTAGGCGGCCCAGGGGTAAATTCACCCCTCCACTTT
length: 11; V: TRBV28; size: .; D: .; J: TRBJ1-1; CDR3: CASTQGGEAFF; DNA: TGTGCCAGCACCCAGGGCGGTGAAGCTTTCTTT
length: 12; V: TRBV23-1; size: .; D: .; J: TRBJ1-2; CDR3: CASSPRDYGYTF; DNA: TGCGCCAGCAGTCCCCGGGACTATGGCTACACCTTC
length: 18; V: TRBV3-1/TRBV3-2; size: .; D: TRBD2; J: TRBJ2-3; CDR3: CASTSGGLAGGGTDTQYF; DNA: TGTGCCAGCACCTCCGGTGGACTAGCGGGGGGGGGTACAGATACGCAGTATTTT
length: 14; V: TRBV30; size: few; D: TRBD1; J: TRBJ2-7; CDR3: CAWGGQGAMQEQYF; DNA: TGTGCCTGGGGCGGACAGGGGGCTATGCAGGAGCAGTACTTC
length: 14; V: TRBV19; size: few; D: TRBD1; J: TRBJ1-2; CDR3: CASSTDRANYGYTF; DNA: TGTGCCAGTAGTACCGACAGGGCTAACTATGGCTACACCTTC
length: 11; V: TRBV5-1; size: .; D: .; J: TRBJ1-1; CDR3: CASQGNTEAFF; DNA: TGCGCCAGCCAGGGGAACACTGAAGCTTTCTTT
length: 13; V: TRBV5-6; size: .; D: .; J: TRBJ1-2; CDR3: CASSFRFPYGYTF; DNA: TGTGCCAGCAGCTTTCGGTTCCCCTATGGCTACACCTTC
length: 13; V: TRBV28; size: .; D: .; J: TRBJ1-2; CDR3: CASSLRTAYGYTF; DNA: TGTGCCAGCAGTCTCCGGACAGCTTATGGCTACACCTTC
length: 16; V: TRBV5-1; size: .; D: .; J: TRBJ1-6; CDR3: CASSPSASSYNSPLHF; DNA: TGCGCCAGCAGCCCCTCCGCGAGCTCCTATAATTCACCCCTCCACTTT
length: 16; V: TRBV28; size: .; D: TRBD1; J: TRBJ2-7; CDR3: CASSFLTGNHIYEQYF; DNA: TGTGCCAGCAGTTTCCTGACAGGGAATCATATCTACGAGCAGTACTTC
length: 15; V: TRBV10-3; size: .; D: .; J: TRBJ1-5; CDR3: CAISEFDRSNQPQHF; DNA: TGTGCCATCAGTGAGTTTGACAGATCCAATCAGCCCCAGCATTTT
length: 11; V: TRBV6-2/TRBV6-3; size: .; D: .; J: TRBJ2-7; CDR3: CASSYSREQYF; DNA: TGTGCCAGCAGTTACTCGCGGGAGCAGTACTTC
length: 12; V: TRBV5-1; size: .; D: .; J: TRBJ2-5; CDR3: CASSTIQETQYF; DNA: TGCGCCAGCTCGACTATCCAAGAGACCCAGTACTTC
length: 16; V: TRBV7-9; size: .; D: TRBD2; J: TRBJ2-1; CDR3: CASSLVRTSGSVEQFF; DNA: TGTGCCAGCAGCTTAGTTAGGACTAGCGGGTCGGTTGAGCAGTTCTTC
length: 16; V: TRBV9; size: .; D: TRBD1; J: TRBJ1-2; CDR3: CASRATGQGAVDGYTF; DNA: TGTGCCAGCAGGGCTACGGGACAGGGGGCGGTAGACGGCTACACCTTC
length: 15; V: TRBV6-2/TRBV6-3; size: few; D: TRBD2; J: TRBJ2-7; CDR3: CASNPWREGTYEQYF; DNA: TGTGCCAGCAACCCATGGCGGGAGGGTACCTACGAGCAGTACTTC
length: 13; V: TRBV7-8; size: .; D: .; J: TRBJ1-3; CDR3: CASRNTSGNTIYF; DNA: TGTGCCAGCCGCAACACCTCTGGAAACACCATATATTTT
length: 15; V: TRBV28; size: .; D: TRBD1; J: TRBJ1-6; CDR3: CASSSTGTANSPLHF; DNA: TGTGCCAGCAGTTCCACCGGGACAGCGAATTCACCCCTCCACTTT
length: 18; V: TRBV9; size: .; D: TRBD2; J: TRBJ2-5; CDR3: CASSVGRSSGGWEETQYF; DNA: TGTGCCAGCAGCGTAGGAAGGTCTAGCGGGGGCTGGGAGGAGACCCAGTACTTC
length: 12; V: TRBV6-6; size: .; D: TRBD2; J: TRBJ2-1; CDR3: CASRGVAPREFF; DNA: TGTGCCAGCCGGGGGGTAGCGCCCAGGGAGTTCTTC
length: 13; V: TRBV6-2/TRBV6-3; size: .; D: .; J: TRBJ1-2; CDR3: CASSYSGGSGYTF; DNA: TGTGCCAGCAGTTACTCGGGGGGATCTGGCTACACCTTC
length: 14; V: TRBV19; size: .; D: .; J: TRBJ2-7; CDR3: CASSILARGSEQYF; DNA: .
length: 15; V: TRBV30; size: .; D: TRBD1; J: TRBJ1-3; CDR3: CAWIRGGAGGNTIYF; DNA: TGTGCCTGGATTAGAGGGGGCGCCGGTGGAAACACCATATATTTT
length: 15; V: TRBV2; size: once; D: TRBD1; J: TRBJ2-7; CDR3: CASSEAGTGAGEQYF; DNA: TGTGCCAGCAGTGAGGCCGGGACAGGGGCGGGCGAGCAGTACTTC
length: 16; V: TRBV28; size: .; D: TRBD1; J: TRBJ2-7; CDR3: CASSPYGTGGGYEQYF; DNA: TGTGCCAGCAGTCCCTATGGGACAGGGGGCGGGTACGAGCAGTACTTC
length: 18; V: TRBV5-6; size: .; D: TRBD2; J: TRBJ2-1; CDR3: CASSLDGWSGGSYNEQFF; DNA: TGTGCCAGCAGCTTGGATGGCTGGAGCGGGGGGTCCTACAATGAGCAGTTCTTC
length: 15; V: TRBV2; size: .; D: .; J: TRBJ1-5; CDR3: CASSEGLKSNQPQHF; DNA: TGTGCCAGCAGTGAGGGACTGAAAAGCAATCAGCCCCAGCATTTT
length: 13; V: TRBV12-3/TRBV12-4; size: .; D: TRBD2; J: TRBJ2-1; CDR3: CASRGLADNEQFF; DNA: TGTGCCAGCAGGGGACTAGCGGACAATGAGCAGTTCTTC
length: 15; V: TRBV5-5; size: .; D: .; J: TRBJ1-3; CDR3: CASSSLQSRENTIYF; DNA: TGTGCCAGCAGCTCCCTTCAGTCCAGGGAAAACACCATATATTTT
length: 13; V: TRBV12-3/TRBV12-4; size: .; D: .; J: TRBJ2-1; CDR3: CASRKNRGNEQFF; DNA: TGTGCCAGCAGGAAAAACCGGGGGAATGAGCAGTTCTTC
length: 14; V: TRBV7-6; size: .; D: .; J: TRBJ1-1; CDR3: CASSPTGTGTEAFF; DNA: TGTGCCAGCAGCCCAACAGGGACGGGCACTGAAGCTTTCTTT
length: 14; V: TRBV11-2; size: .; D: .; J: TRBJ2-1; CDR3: CASSPPSSYNEQFF; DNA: TGTGCCAGCAGCCCACCCAGCTCCTACAATGAGCAGTTCTTC
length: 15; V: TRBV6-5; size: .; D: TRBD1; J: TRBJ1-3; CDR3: CASSTRQGSGNTIYF; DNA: TGTGCCAGCAGTACTAGACAGGGAAGTGGAAACACCATATATTTT
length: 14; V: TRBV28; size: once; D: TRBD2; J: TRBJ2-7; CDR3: CASSHGGGSYEQYF; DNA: TGTGCCAGCAGTCACGGGGGGGGCTCCTACGAGCAGTACTTC
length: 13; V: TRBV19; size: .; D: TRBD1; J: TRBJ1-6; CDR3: CASSTGGNSPLHF; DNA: TGTGCCAGTAGTACAGGGGGAAATTCACCCCTCCACTTT
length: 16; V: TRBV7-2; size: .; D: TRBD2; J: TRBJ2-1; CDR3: CASSLRRTSEYNEQFF; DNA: TGTGCCAGCAGCTTACGAAGGACTAGCGAGTACAATGAGCAGTTCTTC
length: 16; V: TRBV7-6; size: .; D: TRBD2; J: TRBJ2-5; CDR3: CASSGGPALAEETQYF; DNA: TGTGCCAGCAGCGGTGGCCCTGCCCTAGCGGAAGAGACCCAGTACTTC
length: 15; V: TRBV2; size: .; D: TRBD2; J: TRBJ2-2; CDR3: CATAGRTSGTGELFF; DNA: TGTGCCACCGCAGGCCGTACTAGCGGCACCGGGGAGCTGTTTTTT
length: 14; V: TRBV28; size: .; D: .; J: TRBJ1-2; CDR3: CASSLSAGFYGYTF; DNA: TGTGCCAGCAGTTTAAGTGCAGGTTTCTATGGCTACACCTTC
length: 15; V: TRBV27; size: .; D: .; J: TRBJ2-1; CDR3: CASSPLTPRNNEQFF; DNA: TGTGCCAGCAGCCCTCTAACTCCGCGGAACAATGAGCAGTTCTTC
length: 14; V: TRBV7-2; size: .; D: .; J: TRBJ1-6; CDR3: CASSLNRDGSPLHF; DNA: TGTGCCAGCAGCCTAAACAGGGACGGTTCACCCCTCCACTTT
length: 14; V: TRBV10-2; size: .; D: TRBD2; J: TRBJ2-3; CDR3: CASTERGGTDTQYF; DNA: TGCGCCAGCACTGAGCGGGGGGGCACAGATACGCAGTATTTT